This T cell receptor beta chain stems from a study of blood T cell repertoires in COVID-19. As for the study in general: COVID-19 samples collected from the United States, Italy and Spain covered acute and convalescent phases.

The method was immunoSEQ multiplex PCR; TCRdb's version includes in-frame clones alone and lacks a portion of them. The sample contains under 85,000 clones, over 75% of which appear only once. The V gene end was trimmed by 9 bases and the J gene end by 4 bases; junction bases not matched to a gene: 4. CDR1 and CDR2 from the germline V gene are LGHDT and YNNKEL (reference sequence). The CDR3 runs 12 residues. The TCR sequence derives from a man aged 45-65 years with acute or convalescent COVID-19. This chain links TRBV3-1 (or the pseudogene TRBV3-2) with TRBJ2-7; 9 bases match TRBD2. Source material: peripheral blood. The chain's CDR3 is CASTGLAYEQYF. CDR3 DNA: TGTGCCAGTACGGGACTAGCTTACGAGCAGTACTTC.